The 32 T cell receptor beta chains presented below share a single source sample, sequenced in a study of CD8 T cells in ankylosing spondylitis listed by TCRdb under 2017. The library was obtained by 5' RACE. Sequencing relied on an Illumina HiSeq 2500. TCRdb reprocessing: public reads trimmed at Q25 with fastp, clones called with MiXCR, in-frame beta chains kept. Rows with a matching CDR3 protein are joined into one entry that keeps the most common DNA and genes. Recorded for this sample are around 230,000 distinct CDR3 sequences; 8% to 9.5% of them occurred a single time. About 6.5% of the sample rests with the top ten. The material sequenced was blood, either unsorted or a sorted T cell fraction (not recorded which). The receptors originated from a male donor with ankylosing spondylitis or in good health (not recorded which).

This clonotype has only a few counts. A much larger clone differs from this one at a single base, so this may be a read error. The chain recombines TRBV7-9 with TRBJ1-3, with no clear D. Trimming took off 1 base at V and 15 bases at J, with 10 bases between the two ends. This CDR3 region has 11 residues. CDR1 SEHNR and CDR2 FQNEAQ come from the germline V gene (reference sequence). CDR3 loop: CASSLDAPRYF. The CDR3 region has the DNA TGTGCCAGCAGCTTAGACGCCCCACGATATTTT.

Many counts were recorded for this clonotype. In nucleotides, the CDR3 is TGCGCCAGCAGACTAGACGGGACATCTTACGAGCAGTACTTC. Its protein product is CASRLDGTSYEQYF. The chain joins TRBV5-1 to TRBJ2-7; TRBD1 is a possible D gene (6 bases). Trimming stripped 5 bases from V and 4 bases from J, with 16 bases between. There are 14 residues in the CDR3. The germline gives CDR1 SGHRS, CDR2 YFSETQ.

Many counts were recorded for this clonotype. The chain couples TRBV6-1 to TRBJ2-5; a possible D gene is TRBD1 (6 bases). With 6 bases removed from V and 4 bases from J, the gap between germline ends came to 15 bases. Germline-derived CDR1 and CDR2 are MNHNS and SASEGT. The CDR3 sequence is 14 residues long. The CDR3 protein is CASRSTGYRETQYF. CDR3 DNA sequence: TGTGCCAGCAGATCCACAGGGTACCGAGAGACCCAGTACTTC.

The sample holds a few counts of this clonotype. The V gene is TRBV10-3, the J gene TRBJ2-7, with TRBD1 matching over 8 bases. The CDR3 spans 12 residues. Germline V gene sequence: CDR1 ENHRY, CDR2 SYGVKD. J lost 6 bases, V lost 6 bases, and 4 bases had no gene match. Here the CDR3 reads CAISGQGAEQYF. The CDR3 coding sequence is TGTGCCATCAGCGGGCAGGGGGCCGAGCAGTACTTC.

This clonotype was seen many times. The chain employs TRBV7-2 and TRBJ1-6, with D uncertain. Germline-derived CDR1 and CDR2 are SGHTA and FQGNSA. Trimming left V 1 base short and J 9 bases short, with 10 bases between. The CDR3 spans 14 residues. Here the CDR3 DNA reads TGTGCCAGCAGCTTAGGGGCCCCTAGTTCACCCCTCCACTTT. Protein product: CASSLGAPSSPLHF.

V gene TRBV5-4 combines with J gene TRBJ2-2; D possibly corresponds to TRBD2 (5 bases). Germline V lookup: CDR1 SGHNT, CDR2 YYREEE (reference sequence). The CDR3 loop spans 16 amino acids. The V end lost 2 bases, the J end lost 3 bases, and 14 bases lay between the germline ends. The CDR3 DNA reads TGTGCCAGCAGCTTAGGGCGCGGGTTTGACACCGGGGAGCTGTTTTTT. Amino acids: CASSLGRGFDTGELFF.

Many counts were recorded for this clonotype. V gene TRBV25-1 combines with J gene TRBJ2-3, with TRBD1 as a possible D gene (7 bases). Deletions cut 3 bases from V and 2 bases from J, with 9 bases between. CDR1 is MGHDK and CDR2 is SYGVNS in the germline V gene. The CDR3 runs to 14 residues. Here the CDR3 reads CASSDRGDTDTQYF. CDR3 nucleotides: TGTGCCAGCAGTGACAGGGGGGACACAGATACGCAGTATTTT.

This clonotype was detected many times. This chain uses TRBV20-1 with TRBJ1-1; D ambiguous. Germline V CDR1 and CDR2: DFQATT, SNEGSKA (reference sequence). The CDR3 is 14 residues long. With 1 base removed from V and 4 bases from J, the gap between germline ends came to 13 bases. CDR3 sequence reads: CSARGPQVFTEAFF. The CDR3 bases are TGCAGTGCTAGAGGTCCTCAGGTTTTCACTGAAGCTTTCTTT.

The sample holds many counts of this clonotype. This chain links TRBV4-1 with TRBJ2-3; D is ambiguous. The V end was cut by 1 base, the J end by 1 base, with 6 bases between. Looked up from germline, CDR1 is MGHRA and CDR2 is YSYEKL. The CDR3 length is 14 residues. The CDR3 spells CASSQGSRTDTQYF. The CDR3 bases are TGCGCCAGCAGCCAAGGGAGCCGCACAGATACGCAGTATTTT.

In this sample, this clonotype turned up many times. This rearrangement joins TRBV12-3 or TRBV12-4 to TRBJ2-2; no clear D gene. The CDR3 covers 12 residues. V was shortened by 5 bases and J by 4 bases, with 5 bases between the two germline ends. CDR3 sequence reads: CASSRGTGELFF. The DNA for the CDR3 is TGTGCCAGCAGTCGAGGCACCGGGGAGCTGTTTTTT.

This clonotype was seen a few times. The CDR3 DNA reads as TGCAGTGCTAGCGACCTTGGGACGGTGATGTGGAATGAGCAGTTCTTC. As protein: CSASDLGTVMWNEQFF. J is TRBJ2-1 and V is TRBV20-1, with D possibly called TRBD1 or TRBD2 (5 bases each). The CDR3 runs to 16 residues. V dropped 3 bases and J dropped 7 bases, with 22 bases sitting between them. Germline lookup yields CDR1 DFQATT and CDR2 SNEGSKA (reference sequence).

J is TRBJ2-7 and V is TRBV5-1; D is possibly TRBD1 or TRBD2 (5 bases each). Deletions cut 2 bases from V and 2 bases from J, with 8 bases between. In germline, CDR1 is SGHRS, CDR2 YFSETQ. The CDR3 has 13 residues. The CDR3 nucleotides read TGCGCCAGCAGCTTTTCGGGGCCCTACGAGCAGTACTTC. It codes for CASSFSGPYEQYF.

This clonotype was detected many times. CDR3 loop: CASSPDGVRNSPLHF. CDR3 nucleotide sequence: TGTGCCAGCAGCCCGGATGGAGTTCGGAATTCACCCCTCCACTTT. This chain connects TRBV5-6 to TRBJ1-6; D gene uncertain. The CDR3 is 15 residues long. V lost 4 bases, J lost 7 bases, and 15 bases lay in between. Per the germline V gene, CDR1 is SGHDT and CDR2 is YYEEEE. Full variable domain (remainder filled in from reference TRBV5-6 and TRBJ1-6): DAGVTQSPTHLIKTRGQQVTLRCSPKSGHDTVSWYQQALGQGPQFIFQYYEEEERQRGNFPDRFSGHQFPNYSSELNVNALLLGDSALYLCASSPDGVRNSPLHFGNGTRLTVT.

There are many counts of this clonotype. This chain uses TRBV29-1 with TRBJ1-1; 9 bases line up with TRBD1. Trimming cost V 2 bases and J 6 bases; bases outside gene matches: 7. CDR1 and CDR2 from the germline V gene are SQVTM and ANQGSEA. This CDR3 has 14 amino acids. This CDR3 reads CSVEISDRGSEAFF. The CDR3 nucleotides are TGCAGCGTTGAAATCTCGGACAGGGGTTCTGAAGCTTTCTTT.

In this sample, this clonotype turned up many times. The chain couples TRBV24-1 to TRBJ2-1, with D tentatively TRBD2 (6 bases). CDR1 KGHDR and CDR2 SFDVKD come from the germline V gene. Trimming stripped 10 bases from V and 10 bases from J, with 16 bases between. This CDR3 contains 12 residues. For the CDR3, the DNA is TGTGCCACGCGGGACGTCGGACGGGAGCAGTTCTTC. As protein: CATRDVGREQFF.

This clonotype was picked up a small number of times. J is TRBJ2-3 and V is TRBV9; TRBD2 matches at 9 bases. The CDR3 covers 17 residues. V lost 2 bases to trimming and J lost 1 base; unmatched junction nucleotides: 8. Germline values: CDR1 SGDLS, CDR2 YYNGEE. The CDR3 bases are TGTGCCAGCAGCGTCGGTGGCGGGGGGGCGGGCACAGATACGCAGTATTTT. Translation: CASSVGGGGAGTDTQYF.

Points on this clonotype: Only one base separates this from a far larger clonotype, so it likely reflects a read error. V usage is TRBV7-2 and J usage is TRBJ2-7, with 7 nucleotides matching TRBD1. The germline V gene has CDR1 SGHTA and CDR2 FQGNSA. V was pared by 4 bases and J by 0 bases, with 0 bases of the junction left unmatched. CDR3 length equals 13 residues. CDR3 nucleotide sequence: TGTGCCAGCAGCTGGGACAGCTCCTACGAGCAGTACTTC. This codes for CASSWDSSYEQYF. Variable domain in full (rest from reference TRBV7-2 and TRBJ2-7): GAGVSQSPSNKVTEKGKDVELRCDPISGHTALYWYRQSLGQGLEFLIYFQGNSAPDKSGLPSDRFSAERTGGSVSTLTIQRTQQEDSAVYLCASSWDSSYEQYFGPGTRLTVT.

This clonotype has at least ten counts. The chain links TRBV20-1 to TRBJ2-1; tentative D call: TRBD2 (6 bases). Per germline, CDR1 DFQATT and CDR2 SNEGSKA (reference sequence). V lost 3 bases and J lost 0, with 9 bases in between. The length of the CDR3 is 14 residues. CDR3: CSAREGSSYNEQFF. The CDR3 DNA reads as TGCAGTGCTAGGGAGGGGAGCTCCTACAATGAGCAGTTCTTC.

This clonotype was recorded many times. The CDR3 DNA sequence: TGTGCCAGCAGCCAAGAATGGCTAGCGGACAATGAGCAGTTCTTC. Translated, it gives CASSQEWLADNEQFF. The chain carries TRBV14 and TRBJ2-1; 7 bases are a match to TRBD2. Trimming took 0 bases from V and 5 from J; bases not matched to a gene: 4. Looked up from germline, CDR1 is SGHDN and CDR2 is FVKESK. CDR3 length equals 15 residues. Combining the CDR3 with reference TRBV14 and TRBJ2-1 gives the whole variable domain EAGVTQFPSHSVIEKGQTVTLRCDPISGHDNLYWYRRVMGKEIKFLLHFVKESKQDESGMPNNRFLAERTGGTYSTLKVQPAELEDSGVYFCASSQEWLADNEQFFGPGTRLTVL.

Many counts were recorded for this clonotype. This chain joins TRBV5-1 and TRBJ2-7; D not certain. This CDR3 spans 13 amino acids. CDR1 and CDR2 (germline): SGHRS, YFSETQ. Trimming cost V 2 bases and J 3 bases, with 9 bases left between them. The CDR3 DNA is TGCGCCAGCAGCTTCAAGGACGGCTACGAGCAGTACTTC. This gives the protein CASSFKDGYEQYF.

This clonotype was seen repeatedly, ten times or more. The chain has TRBV20-1 and TRBJ2-2, with TRBD2 matching over 10 bases. J gave up 3 bases and V 6 bases, and 7 bases lay outside the gene matches. Germline assignment: CDR1 DFQATT and CDR2 SNEGSKA (reference sequence). This CDR3 region has 15 residues. CDR3 sequence: CSAARSGGYTGELFF. The DNA of the CDR3 is TGCAGTGCGGCCCGTAGCGGGGGGTACACCGGGGAGCTGTTTTTT.

This clonotype was seen ten or more times. The chain has TRBV3-1 and TRBJ1-1, with 7 bases aligning to TRBD1. The CDR3 consists of 15 residues. The V and J ends lost 4 bases and 6 bases, in that order; junction bases with no gene match: 11. Germline-derived CDR1 and CDR2 are LGHDT and YNNKEL (reference sequence). The CDR3 nucleotides read TGTGCCAGCAGCCCAAGACAGGGCTGGGGCGCTGAAGCTTTCTTT. Translating gives CASSPRQGWGAEAFF.

This clonotype has a count of ten or more. This chain joins TRBV28 and TRBJ1-1; 9 positions agree with TRBD1. Germline CDR1 MDHEN, CDR2 SYDVKM. The CDR3 totals 18 residues. V lost 0 bases, J lost 2 bases, and 10 bases stayed unmatched. The CDR3, as DNA: TGTGCCAGCAGTTTATGGCCGTCTTCGGACAGGGGTAACACTGAAGCTTTCTTT. Protein: CASSLWPSSDRGNTEAFF.

This clonotype was recorded many times. V is TRBV4-3 and J is TRBJ1-1, with D uncertain. V lost 1 base, J lost 9 bases, and 18 bases lay in between. The CDR3 extends over 15 amino acids. Per germline, CDR1 LGHNA and CDR2 YSLEER. The chain's CDR3 is CASSQGSVLPGKAFF. The CDR3 DNA reads as TGCGCCAGCAGCCAAGGCTCCGTCCTCCCCGGGAAAGCTTTCTTT.

Many counts were recorded for this clonotype. The chain couples TRBV29-1 to TRBJ1-1; D remains ambiguous. The CDR3 has 12 amino acids. V was clipped by 3 bases and J by 5 bases, with 10 bases between them. The germline V gene encodes CDR1 SQVTM and CDR2 ANQGSEA. The CDR3 sequence is CSVDARGTEAFF. CDR3 DNA: TGCAGCGTTGATGCACGGGGAACTGAAGCTTTCTTT.

In this sample, this clonotype turned up many times. The rearrangement uses TRBV6-5 and TRBJ2-7, with TRBD1 identical over 7 bases. The germline V gene has CDR1 MNHEY and CDR2 SVGAGI. Trimming removed 0 bases from V and 4 bases from J; junction bases left unmatched: 6. This CDR3 region has 15 residues. In DNA, the CDR3 is TGTGCCAGCAGTTACTCAGGGGACAGACCATACGAGCAGTACTTC. Its protein product is CASSYSGDRPYEQYF.

The genes are TRBV5-1 and TRBJ2-7; the D call may be TRBD1 or TRBD2 (5 bases each). The CDR3 has 15 amino acids. Trimming took off 3 bases at V and 2 bases at J, with 15 bases between the two ends. Looked up from germline, CDR1 is SGHRS and CDR2 is YFSETQ. The DNA of the CDR3 is TGCGCCAGCAGCTCCCCCGGGACGGCCACCTACGAGCAGTACTTC. Residues: CASSSPGTATYEQYF.

This clonotype was counted many times. The V gene is TRBV5-1, the J gene TRBJ2-1; a possible D gene is TRBD2 (6 bases). The germline V gene encodes CDR1 SGHRS and CDR2 YFSETQ. Trimming took off 2 bases at V and 2 bases at J, with 14 bases between the two ends. The CDR3 has 16 amino acids. CDR3 sequence: CASSLWNPSAYNEQFF. For the CDR3, the DNA is TGCGCCAGCAGCTTATGGAACCCTAGCGCCTACAATGAGCAGTTCTTC.

A remark on this clonotype: A much more abundant neighbour one base away suggests this may be a read error. This chain joins TRBV10-3 and TRBJ2-1; 9 positions agree with TRBD1. The CDR3 has 14 residues. CDR1 and CDR2 (germline): ENHRY, SYGVKD. The chain's CDR3 is CPISEGTGLGEQFF. The CDR3, as DNA: TGTCCCATCAGTGAGGGGACAGGGCTGGGTGAGCAGTTCTTC.

This clonotype has ten or more counts. This rearrangement joins TRBV7-3 to TRBJ2-7, with 11 positions matching TRBD2. CDR1 and CDR2 (germline): SGHTA, FQGTGA. The CDR3 is 14 amino acids. J lost 6 bases, V lost 1 base, and 2 bases had no gene match. The DNA for the CDR3 is TGTGCCAGCAGCTTAATAGGGACTAGCGGCGAGCAGTACTTC. Translated: CASSLIGTSGEQYF.

This clonotype was recorded at least ten times. The chain couples TRBV20-1 to TRBJ1-2; no reliable D call. This CDR3 has 13 amino acids. CDR1 DFQATT and CDR2 SNEGSKA come from the germline V gene (reference sequence). V shed 4 bases and J shed 11 bases, with 20 bases lying between them. Written as DNA, the CDR3 is TGCAGTGCTACTGGGAGTGACGTTCGCTTTTACACCTTC. Translating gives CSATGSDVRFYTF.

This clonotype was seen at least ten times. This chain connects TRBV3-1 to TRBJ2-1; D is perhaps TRBD1 (6 bases). Between the trimmed V and J ends, which lost 0 bases and 7 bases, there was a span of 10 bases. The CDR3 spans 14 residues. CDR1 is LGHDT, CDR2 YNNKEL, per germline (reference sequence). The CDR3 DNA reads TGTGCCAGCAGCCAAGACCAGGGGTTAAATGAGCAGTTCTTC. It yields the protein CASSQDQGLNEQFF.